Below, one TCR beta chain is given with its context. Its target is not known. PCR was performed using 60 Vbeta and 13 Jbeta primers. Assay used: immunoSEQ multiplex PCR; TCRdb lists only in-frame clones, some missing. This table has 70,000 to 95,000 clones, 80% appearing once. This entry is derived from a study of cytomegalovirus exposure and HLA in healthy donors. At the level of the study: Findings of an earlier analysis included roughly 110 million unique TCR beta sequences from 170 million or so T cells.

Study findings and constraints: Donor immune exposure was known only as CMV serostatus. Analyzed later, association rates of TCRs varied across HLA loci, with DRB1 most and HLA-C fewest. The later analysis indicated that the majority of CMV-associated TCR beta chains appeared HLA-restricted.

This sequence originates from a man between 18 and 29 years old in good health and CMV-seronegative. Sequencing used PBMCs.

CDR3 nucleotides: TGTGCCAGCAGCTTAGCGGGCAGGGGCACTGAAGCTTTCTTT. It specifies CASSLAGRGTEAFF. V gene TRBV7-9 combines with J gene TRBJ1-1, with TRBD1 as a possible D gene (6 bases). Looked up from germline, CDR1 is SEHNR and CDR2 is FQNEAQ (reference sequence). The CDR3 spans 14 residues. V was pared by 0 bases and J by 4 bases, with 9 bases between.